This TCR beta chain derives from a study of neurological immune-mediated disorders. Whole-study findings and limits: While HTLV-1-associated myelopathy showed the greatest TCR clonal expansion, multiple sclerosis showed the least, falling below healthy controls.

This clonotype was counted many times. Its antigen remains unknown. The CDR3 sequence is 17 residues long. The V gene lost 3 bases and the J gene lost 0 bases, with 16 bases spanning the gap. The germline V gene encodes CDR1 MGHRA and CDR2 YSYEKL. TCRdb independently ran MiXCR on the 5' RACE reads; one entry per CDR3 protein. Of some 41,000 distinct CDR3 sequences in the sample, roughly 14% are singletons; the top ten hold roughly 3.4%. The sorted libraries were prepared using around 910,000 CD4+ or CD8+ T cells that had themselves been sorted. The origin of this receptor is a woman in her fifties or sixties with HTLV-1-associated myelopathy (HAM/TSP). The chain uses TRBV4-1 and TRBJ2-3, with D tentatively TRBD2 (6 bases). Sequencing was done on a sample of CD4+ T cells from blood. The CDR3 is CASSQPLRTKSTDTQYF. The CDR3 DNA reads TGCGCCAGCAGCCAGCCCCTACGGACTAAAAGCACAGATACGCAGTATTTT.